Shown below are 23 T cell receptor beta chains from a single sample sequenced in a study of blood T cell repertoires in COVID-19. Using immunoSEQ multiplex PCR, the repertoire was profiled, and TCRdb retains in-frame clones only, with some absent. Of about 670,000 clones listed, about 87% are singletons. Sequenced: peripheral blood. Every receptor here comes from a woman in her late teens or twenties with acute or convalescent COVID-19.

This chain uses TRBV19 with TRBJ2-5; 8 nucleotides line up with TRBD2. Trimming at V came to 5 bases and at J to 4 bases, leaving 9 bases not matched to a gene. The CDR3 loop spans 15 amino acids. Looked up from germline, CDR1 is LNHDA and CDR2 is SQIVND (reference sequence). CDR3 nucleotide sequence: TGTGCCAGTAGTGGCGGGGGGTATGTGACAGAGACCCAGTACTTC. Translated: CASSGGGYVTETQYF.

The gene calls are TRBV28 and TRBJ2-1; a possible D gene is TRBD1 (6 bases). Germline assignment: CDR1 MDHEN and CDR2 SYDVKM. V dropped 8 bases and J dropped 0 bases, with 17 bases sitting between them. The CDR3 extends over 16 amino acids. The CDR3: CASQHTGLPSYNEQFF. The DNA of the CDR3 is TGTGCCAGCCAGCACACAGGGCTACCCTCCTACAATGAGCAGTTCTTC.

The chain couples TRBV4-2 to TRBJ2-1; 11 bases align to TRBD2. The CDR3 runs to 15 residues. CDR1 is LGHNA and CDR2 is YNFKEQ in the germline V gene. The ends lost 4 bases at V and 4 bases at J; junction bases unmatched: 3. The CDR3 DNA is TGTGCCAGCAGCCTACTAGCGGGGGCTTACAATGAGCAGTTCTTC. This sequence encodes CASSLLAGAYNEQFF.

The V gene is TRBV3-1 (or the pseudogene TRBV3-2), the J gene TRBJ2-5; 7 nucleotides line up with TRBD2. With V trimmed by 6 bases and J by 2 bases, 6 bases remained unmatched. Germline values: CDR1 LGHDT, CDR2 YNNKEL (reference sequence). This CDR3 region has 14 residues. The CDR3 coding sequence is TGTGCCAGCAGGCCTCCGGGACTACAAGAGACCCAGTACTTC. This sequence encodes CASRPPGLQETQYF.

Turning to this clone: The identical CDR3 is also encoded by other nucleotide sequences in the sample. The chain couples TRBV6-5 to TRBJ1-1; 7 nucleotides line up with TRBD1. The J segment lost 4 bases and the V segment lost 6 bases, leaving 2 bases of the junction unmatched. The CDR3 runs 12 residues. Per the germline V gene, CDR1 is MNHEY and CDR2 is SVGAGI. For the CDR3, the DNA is TGTGCCAGCAGCAGGGGGAGCACTGAAGCTTTCTTT. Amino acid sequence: CASSRGSTEAFF.

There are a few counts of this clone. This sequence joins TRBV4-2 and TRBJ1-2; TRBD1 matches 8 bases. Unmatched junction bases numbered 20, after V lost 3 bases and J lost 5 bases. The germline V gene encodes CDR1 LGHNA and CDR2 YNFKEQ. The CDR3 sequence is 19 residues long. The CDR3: CASSQTTLGQGSPPYGYTF. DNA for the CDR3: TGTGCCAGCAGCCAGACAACCCTAGGACAGGGATCTCCACCATATGGCTACACCTTC.

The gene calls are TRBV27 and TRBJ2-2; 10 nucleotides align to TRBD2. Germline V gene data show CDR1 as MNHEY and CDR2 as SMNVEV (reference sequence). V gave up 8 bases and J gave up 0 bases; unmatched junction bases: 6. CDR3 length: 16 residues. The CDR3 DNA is TGTGCCAGCGGGATAGCGGGGGGCGCGAACACCGGGGAGCTGTTTTTT. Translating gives CASGIAGGANTGELFF.

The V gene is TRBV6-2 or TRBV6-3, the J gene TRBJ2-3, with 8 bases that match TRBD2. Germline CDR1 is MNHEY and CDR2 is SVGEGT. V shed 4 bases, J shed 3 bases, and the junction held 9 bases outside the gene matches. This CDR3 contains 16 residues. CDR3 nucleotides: TGTGCCAGCAGTTCGTCGGAGCGGGGGTGGACAGATACGCAGTATTTT. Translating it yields CASSSSERGWTDTQYF.

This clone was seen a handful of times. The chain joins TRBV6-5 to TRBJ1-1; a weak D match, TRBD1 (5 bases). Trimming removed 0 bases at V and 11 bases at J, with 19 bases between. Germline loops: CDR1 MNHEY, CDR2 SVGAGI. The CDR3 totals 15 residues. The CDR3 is CASSYSSGGSIGAFF. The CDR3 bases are TGTGCCAGCAGTTACTCGTCGGGGGGTAGTATTGGTGCTTTCTTT.

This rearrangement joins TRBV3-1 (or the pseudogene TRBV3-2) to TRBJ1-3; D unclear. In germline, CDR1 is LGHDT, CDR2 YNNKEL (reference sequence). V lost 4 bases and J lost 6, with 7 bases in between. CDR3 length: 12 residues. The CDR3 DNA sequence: TGTGCCAGCAGCCCTTCCCCAAACACCATATATTTT. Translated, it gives CASSPSPNTIYF.

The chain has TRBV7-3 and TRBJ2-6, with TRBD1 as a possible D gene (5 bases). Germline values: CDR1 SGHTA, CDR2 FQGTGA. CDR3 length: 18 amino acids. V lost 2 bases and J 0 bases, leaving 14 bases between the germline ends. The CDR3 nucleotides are TGTGCCAGCAGCTTACGTCCAGGGTTGGACTCTGGGGCCAACGTCCTGACTTTC. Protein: CASSLRPGLDSGANVLTF. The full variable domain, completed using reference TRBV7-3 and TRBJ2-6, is GAGVSQTPSNKVTEKGKYVELRCDPISGHTALYWYRQSLGQGPEFLIYFQGTGAADDSGLPNDRFFAVRPEGSVSTLKIQRTERGDSAVYLCASSLRPGLDSGANVLTFGAGSRLTVL.

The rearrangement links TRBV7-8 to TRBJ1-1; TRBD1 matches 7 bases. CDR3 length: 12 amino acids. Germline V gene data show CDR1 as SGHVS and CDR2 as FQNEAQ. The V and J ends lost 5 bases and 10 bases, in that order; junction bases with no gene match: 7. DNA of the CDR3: TGTGCCAGCAGCACCCAGGGGGGACTAGCTTTCTTT. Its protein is CASSTQGGLAFF.

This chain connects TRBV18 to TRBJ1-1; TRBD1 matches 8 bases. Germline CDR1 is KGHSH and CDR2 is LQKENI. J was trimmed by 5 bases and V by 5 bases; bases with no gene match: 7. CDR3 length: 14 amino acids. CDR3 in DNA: TGTGCCAGCTCAGGACAGGGTCCCCAAACTGAAGCTTTCTTT. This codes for CASSGQGPQTEAFF.

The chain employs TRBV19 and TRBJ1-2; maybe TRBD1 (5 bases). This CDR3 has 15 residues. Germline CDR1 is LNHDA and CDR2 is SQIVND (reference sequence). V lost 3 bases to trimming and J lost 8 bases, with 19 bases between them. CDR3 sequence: CASSIFAGHREGYTF. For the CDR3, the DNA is TGTGCCAGTAGTATTTTTGCAGGGCATAGAGAAGGCTACACCTTC.

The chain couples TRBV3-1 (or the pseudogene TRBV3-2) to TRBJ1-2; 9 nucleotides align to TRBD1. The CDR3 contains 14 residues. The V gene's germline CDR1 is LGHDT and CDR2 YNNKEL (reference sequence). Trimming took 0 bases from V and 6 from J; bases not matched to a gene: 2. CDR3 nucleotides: TGTGCCAGCAGCCAAGAAGGGACAGGGCATGGCTACACCTTC. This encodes CASSQEGTGHGYTF.

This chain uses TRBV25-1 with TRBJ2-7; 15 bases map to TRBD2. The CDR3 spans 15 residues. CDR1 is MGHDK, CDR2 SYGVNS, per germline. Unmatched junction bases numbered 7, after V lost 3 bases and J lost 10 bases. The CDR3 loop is CASSESGTSGGSQYF. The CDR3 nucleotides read TGTGCCAGCAGTGAGTCAGGGACTAGCGGGGGGAGCCAGTACTTC.

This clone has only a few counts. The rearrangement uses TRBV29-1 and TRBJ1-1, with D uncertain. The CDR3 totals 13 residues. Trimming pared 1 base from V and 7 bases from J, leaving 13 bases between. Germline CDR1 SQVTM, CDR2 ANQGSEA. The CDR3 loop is CSVEVPADFEAFF. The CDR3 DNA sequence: TGCAGCGTTGAAGTGCCCGCAGACTTTGAAGCTTTCTTT.

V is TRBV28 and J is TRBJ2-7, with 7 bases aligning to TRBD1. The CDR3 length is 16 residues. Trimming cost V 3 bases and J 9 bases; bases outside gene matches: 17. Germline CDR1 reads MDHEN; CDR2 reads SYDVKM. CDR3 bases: TGTGCCAGCAGTTTTTCGCGAGACAGGGACCCCCTAGGGCAGTACTTC. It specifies CASSFSRDRDPLGQYF. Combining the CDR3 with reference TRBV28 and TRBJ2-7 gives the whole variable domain DVKVTQSSRYLVKRTGEKVFLECVQDMDHENMFWYRQDPGLGLRLIYFSYDVKMKEKGDIPEGYSVSREKKERFSLILESASTNQTSMYLCASSFSRDRDPLGQYFGPGTRLTVT.

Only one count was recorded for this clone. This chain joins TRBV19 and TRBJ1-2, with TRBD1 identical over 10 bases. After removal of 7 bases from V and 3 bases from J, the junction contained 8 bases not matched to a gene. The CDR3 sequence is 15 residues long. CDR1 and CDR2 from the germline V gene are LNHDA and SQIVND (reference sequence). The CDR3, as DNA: TGTGCCAGTACCCCGGGGGGACAGGGGCACTATGGCTACACCTTC. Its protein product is CASTPGGQGHYGYTF.

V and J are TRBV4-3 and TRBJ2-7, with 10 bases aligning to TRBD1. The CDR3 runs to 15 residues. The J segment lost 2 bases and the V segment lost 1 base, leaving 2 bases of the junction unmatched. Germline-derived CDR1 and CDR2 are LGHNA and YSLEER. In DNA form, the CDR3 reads TGCGCCAGCAGCCAAGGACAGGGGGCGGCCTACGAGCAGTACTTC. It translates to CASSQGQGAAYEQYF.

As DNA, the CDR3 is TGTGCCAGCAGCTTTAATCGACTAGCGGGCACCGGGGAGCTGTTTTTT. Translated, it gives CASSFNRLAGTGELFF. V and J are TRBV7-2 and TRBJ2-2; 10 bases are shared with TRBD2. This CDR3 has 16 residues. Trimming removed 3 bases from V and 4 bases from J; junction bases left unmatched: 5. Germline V gene sequence: CDR1 SGHTA, CDR2 FQGNSA.

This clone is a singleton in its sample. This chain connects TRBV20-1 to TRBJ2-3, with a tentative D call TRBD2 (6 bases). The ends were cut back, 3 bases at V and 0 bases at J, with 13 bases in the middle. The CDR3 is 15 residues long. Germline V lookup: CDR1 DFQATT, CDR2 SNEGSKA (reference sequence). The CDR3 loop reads CSASSTGLSTDTQYF. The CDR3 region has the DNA TGCAGTGCTAGTTCGACGGGACTTAGCACAGATACGCAGTATTTT.

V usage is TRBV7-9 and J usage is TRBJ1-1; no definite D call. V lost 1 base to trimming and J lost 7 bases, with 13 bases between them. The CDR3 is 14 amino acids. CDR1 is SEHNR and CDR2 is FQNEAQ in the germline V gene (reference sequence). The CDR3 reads CASSLDSFGGEAFF. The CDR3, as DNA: TGTGCCAGCAGCTTAGATAGTTTCGGCGGTGAAGCTTTCTTT.